The 15 T cell receptor beta chains listed next were all sequenced from one sample in a study of patients and donors after allogeneic stem cell transplantation. TCRdb fed the RT-PCR reads into MiXCR, producing one record per CDR3 protein. This table holds approximately 250,000 distinct CDR3 sequences, approximately 14% found once. Sample: blood, either unsorted or a sorted T cell fraction (not recorded which). These receptors were collected from a human donor who was either an allogeneic HSCT recipient or a stem cell or donor lymphocyte infusion donor (not recorded which). It is not recorded whose cells these are; they may come from a transplant donor.

This clonotype has ten or more counts. The rearrangement links TRBV7-9 to TRBJ2-6, with D hard to call. Germline V gives CDR1 SEHNR, CDR2 FQNEAQ (reference sequence). The CDR3 runs to 15 residues. The ends were cut back, 4 bases at V and 0 bases at J, with 7 bases in the middle. The CDR3 nucleotides are TGTGCCAGCAGCTCCTCCAACTCTGGGGCCAACGTCCTGACTTTC. It is translated as CASSSSNSGANVLTF.

This clonotype was found a few times. The rearrangement uses TRBV20-1 and TRBJ1-5; weak D call: TRBD1 (5 bases). Trimming pared 5 bases from V and 6 bases from J, leaving 14 bases between. Germline-derived CDR1 and CDR2 are DFQATT and SNEGSKA (reference sequence). This CDR3 spans 13 amino acids. CDR3 sequence reads: CSADKNRGQPQHF. The CDR3, as DNA: TGCAGTGCTGACAAAAATAGGGGTCAGCCCCAGCATTTT.

This clonotype has at least ten counts. The V call is TRBV20-1, the J call TRBJ1-1; D perhaps matches TRBD1 (6 bases). The CDR3 runs to 12 residues. Germline lookup yields CDR1 DFQATT and CDR2 SNEGSKA (reference sequence). V lost 3 bases to trimming and J lost 8 bases, with 13 bases between them. In DNA form, the CDR3 reads TGCAGTGCTAGTGGGGGGGGGCGCGAAGCTTTCTTT. It specifies CSASGGGREAFF.

This clonotype appeared a few times. The rearrangement joins TRBV5-1 to TRBJ2-1; the match to TRBD2 covers 13 bases. The CDR3 is 16 residues long. J was trimmed by 2 bases and V by 4 bases; bases with no gene match: 3. Germline-derived CDR1 and CDR2 are SGHRS and YFSETQ. CDR3: CASSPGTSGTYNEQFF. CDR3 sequence (DNA): TGCGCCAGCAGCCCAGGGACTAGCGGGACCTACAATGAGCAGTTCTTC.

The chain combines TRBV7-9 with TRBJ2-5; D gene uncertain. Germline-derived CDR1 and CDR2 are SEHNR and FQNEAQ (reference sequence). The CDR3 runs 13 residues. V was clipped by 5 bases and J by 2 bases, with 9 bases between them. DNA of the CDR3: TGTGCCAGCAGCGAAGGGCCACAAGAGACCCAGTACTTC. Translating it yields CASSEGPQETQYF.

This clonotype was detected only a few times. The chain combines TRBV30 with TRBJ2-7, with a possible D match to TRBD2 (6 bases). The V gene's germline CDR1 is GTSNPN and CDR2 SVGIG (reference sequence). Trimming took 2 bases from V and 5 from J, leaving 10 bases between them. CDR3 size: 12 residues. CDR3 DNA: TGTGCCTGGAGTCCGGGGGAGGACGAGCAGTACTTC. This translates into CAWSPGEDEQYF.

This clonotype was detected ten times or more. The chain recombines TRBV6-5 with TRBJ1-6; 7 bases align to TRBD1. The length of the CDR3 is 18 residues. The V gene's germline CDR1 is MNHEY and CDR2 SVGAGI. V trimming: 0 bases; J trimming: 5 bases; junction bases outside the gene matches: 10. The CDR3 loop is CASSYSSSGTANNSPLHF. CDR3 DNA: TGTGCCAGCAGTTACTCGTCTTCCGGGACAGCGAATAATTCACCCCTCCACTTT.

The chain employs TRBV27 and TRBJ2-3, with 9 bases identical to TRBD2. Germline V lookup: CDR1 MNHEY, CDR2 SMNVEV (reference sequence). V was pared by 5 bases and J by 0 bases, with 15 bases of the junction left unmatched. CDR3 length equals 19 residues. CDR3 sequence: CASSLHPSGEPSSTDTQYF. The CDR3 DNA follows: TGTGCCAGCAGTCTCCACCCTAGCGGGGAACCTTCTAGCACAGATACGCAGTATTTT.

The sample holds many counts of this clonotype. The genes are TRBV27 and TRBJ2-7; the match to TRBD1 covers 7 bases. There are 13 residues in the CDR3. The junction had 10 bases not matched to a gene; V was cut back by 8 bases and J by 6 bases. Per the germline V gene, CDR1 is MNHEY and CDR2 is SMNVEV (reference sequence). CDR3 coding DNA: TGTGCCAGCCCCAAAGGACAGGAGACCGAGCAGTACTTC. It yields the protein CASPKGQETEQYF.

There are many counts of this clonotype. The chain has TRBV5-1 and TRBJ2-7; TRBD2 aligns across 12 bases. The CDR3 covers 15 residues. The germline gives CDR1 SGHRS, CDR2 YFSETQ. J lost 9 bases, V lost 4 bases, and 11 bases had no gene match. The CDR3 DNA follows: TGCGCCAGCAGCCCGAGACTAGCGGGAGATAATTTGCAGTACTTC. Translation: CASSPRLAGDNLQYF.

A note on this clonotype: Just one base apart from a much larger clone, this may be a read error. J is TRBJ2-7 and V is TRBV5-8; 8 bases are shared with TRBD2. Looked up from germline, CDR1 is SGHTS and CDR2 is YDEGEE. The CDR3 totals 14 residues. V lost 5 bases and J lost 4; bases outside the gene matches: 8. In DNA, the CDR3 is TGTGCCAGCAGACACAGGACTAGCCGGTACGAGCAGTACTTC. Encoded protein: CASRHRTSRYEQYF.

This clonotype was detected a few times. V gene TRBV2 combines with J gene TRBJ2-1; TRBD1 agrees at 7 bases. In germline, CDR1 is SNHLY, CDR2 FYNNEI. The V gene end was trimmed by 5 bases and the J gene end by 7 bases; junction bases not matched to a gene: 5. CDR3 length equals 13 residues. CDR3 sequence reads: CASSQNRGNEQFF. The CDR3 region has the DNA TGTGCCAGCAGTCAAAACAGGGGTAATGAGCAGTTCTTC.

This clonotype was counted many times. The chain has TRBV6-1 and TRBJ1-2; 7 bases map to TRBD1. V was pared by 6 bases and J by 8 bases, with 12 bases of the junction left unmatched. This CDR3 has 14 residues. Germline assignment: CDR1 MNHNS and CDR2 SASEGT. CDR3 loop: CASSRRQGMNGYTF. The CDR3 DNA follows: TGTGCCAGCAGCCGACGACAGGGTATGAACGGCTACACCTTC.

This clonotype was counted many times. This sequence joins TRBV11-2 and TRBJ2-7; unclear D gene. Germline CDR1 and CDR2: SGHAT and FQNNGV. This CDR3 is built from 17 residues. V lost 5 bases and J 1 base, leaving 21 bases between the germline ends. CDR3 sequence: CASSSHRGRKGSYEQYF. The CDR3 coding sequence is TGTGCCAGCAGCAGTCACAGAGGCAGGAAGGGTTCCTACGAGCAGTACTTC.

This clonotype was observed a handful of times. This chain links TRBV20-1 with TRBJ1-2; 9 nucleotides align to TRBD1. CDR3 size: 14 residues. V was clipped by 3 bases and J by 4 bases; unmatched bases: 6. CDR1 is DFQATT, CDR2 SNEGSKA, per germline (reference sequence). The CDR3 loop is CSARGQGSRYGYTF. The CDR3, as DNA: TGCAGTGCTAGGGGACAGGGATCTCGCTATGGCTACACCTTC.